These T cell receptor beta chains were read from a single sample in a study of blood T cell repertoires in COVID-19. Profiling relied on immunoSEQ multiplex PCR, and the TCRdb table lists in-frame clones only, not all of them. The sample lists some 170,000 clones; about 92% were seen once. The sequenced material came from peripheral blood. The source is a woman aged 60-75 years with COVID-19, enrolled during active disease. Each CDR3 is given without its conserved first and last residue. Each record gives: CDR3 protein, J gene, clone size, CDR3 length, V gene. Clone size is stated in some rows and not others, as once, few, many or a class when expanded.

cdr3_aa: ASSYSGNSYTEAF; j_call: TRBJ1-1; clone_size: -; cdr3_length: 13; v_call: TRBV6-5
cdr3_aa: ASSPTGGVEKLF; j_call: TRBJ1-4; clone_size: -; cdr3_length: 12; v_call: TRBV18
cdr3_aa: ASSQDDEQY; j_call: TRBJ2-7; clone_size: -; cdr3_length: 9; v_call: TRBV3-1/TRBV3-2
cdr3_aa: ASSQGPQGSYGYT; j_call: TRBJ1-2; clone_size: -; cdr3_length: 13; v_call: TRBV4-1
cdr3_aa: ASRLGSGVPVLT; j_call: TRBJ2-6; clone_size: once; cdr3_length: 12; v_call: TRBV5-4
cdr3_aa: ASSPRLGEKLF; j_call: TRBJ1-4; clone_size: -; cdr3_length: 11; v_call: TRBV18
cdr3_aa: ASSLERGYGYT; j_call: TRBJ1-2; clone_size: -; cdr3_length: 11; v_call: TRBV7-2
cdr3_aa: ASSVVAYNEQF; j_call: TRBJ2-1; clone_size: -; cdr3_length: 11; v_call: TRBV9
cdr3_aa: ASSSQGNTEAF; j_call: TRBJ1-1; clone_size: -; cdr3_length: 11; v_call: TRBV7-3
cdr3_aa: ASSARDRGNQPQH; j_call: TRBJ1-5; clone_size: -; cdr3_length: 13; v_call: TRBV9
cdr3_aa: ASSRDRVRSGNTIY; j_call: TRBJ1-3; clone_size: -; cdr3_length: 14; v_call: TRBV11-2
cdr3_aa: ASSLGRVNTGELF; j_call: TRBJ2-2; clone_size: -; cdr3_length: 13; v_call: TRBV5-4
cdr3_aa: ASSQDPIAGYSDEQF; j_call: TRBJ2-1; clone_size: -; cdr3_length: 15; v_call: TRBV4-3
cdr3_aa: ASSPMTSVYEQY; j_call: TRBJ2-7; clone_size: -; cdr3_length: 12; v_call: TRBV5-5
cdr3_aa: ASRVAGGRSDTQY; j_call: TRBJ2-3; clone_size: -; cdr3_length: 13; v_call: TRBV6-5
cdr3_aa: ASSPWLAEGNEQF; j_call: TRBJ2-1; clone_size: -; cdr3_length: 13; v_call: TRBV7-6
cdr3_aa: ASSSLGQPQH; j_call: TRBJ1-5; clone_size: few; cdr3_length: 10; v_call: TRBV5-6